This T cell receptor beta chain was captured by sequencing in a study of OX40 agonist ivuxolimab in advanced cancers. Study as a whole: Patients in the trial were receiving intravenous ivuxolimab every 2 weeks, at doses of 0.01 to 10 mg/kg. Study-level points and caveats: The study found that CD8+ T cells averaged more expanded clones than CD4+. Among the nonresponders, some also had low normalized T-cell clonal expansion.

Germline assignment: CDR1 SQVTM and CDR2 ANQGSEA. V was pared by 5 bases and J by 1 base, with 12 bases between. This CDR3 is 13 amino acids long. Profiling relied on immunoSEQ multiplex PCR, and the TCRdb table lists in-frame clones only, not all of them. The sample contains under 70,000 clones, approximately 90% of which appear only once. About this clone itself: Its antigen remains unidentified.

This receptor was obtained from an adult with an advanced solid tumor such as melanoma, head and neck, liver or kidney cancer. The starting material was CD4+ or CD8+ T cells sorted from blood, obtained in a trial of the OX40 agonist ivuxolimab. This chain joins TRBV29-1 and TRBJ2-7, with D possibly TRBD1 on 5 matching bases. CDR3 sequence (DNA): TGCAGCGTTCTTCAGGGCACATCCTACGAGCAGTACTTC. Translated: CSVLQGTSYEQYF.